The table lists the clone carrying this TCR beta chain with many counts. The data were obtained in a study of T cells after yellow fever vaccination. MiXCR, applied by TCRdb to the 5' RACE reads, yields one record per CDR3 protein. The table includes approximately 27,000 distinct CDR3 sequences, around 5.5% detected once. After removal of 3 bases from V and 5 bases from J, the junction contained 5 bases not matched to a gene. Per the germline V gene, CDR1 is SGHAT and CDR2 is FQNNGV. There are 15 residues in the CDR3. Whole-study findings and limits: Abundant clonotypes from the bulk population could contaminate FACS-sorted repertoires. Some clonotypes, a small share, were shared between CD4 and CD8 compartments.

V and J are TRBV11-2 and TRBJ2-1; 9 positions match TRBD1. This specimen consisted of PBMCs, either bulk or a sorted T-cell subset (CD4+, CD8+, memory, or dextramer-sorted; not recorded which), obtained 15 days after the yellow fever booster vaccination. The receptor was isolated from a man aged 25 to 40 who received the YFV17D yellow fever vaccine. CDR3: CASSFGQGWDNEQFF. The DNA of the CDR3 is TGTGCCAGCAGCTTTGGACAGGGGTGGGACAATGAGCAGTTCTTC. Looking up the rest from reference TRBV11-2 and TRBJ2-1 gives the full variable domain: EAGVAQSPRYKIIEKRQSVAFWCNPISGHATLYWYQQILGQGPKLLIQFQNNGVVDDSQLPKDRFSAERLKGVDSTLKIQPAKLEDSAVYLCASSFGQGWDNEQFFGPGTRLTVL.